The 29 T cell receptor beta chains in this list originate from one sample, sequenced in a study of human T cells and chemical hapten exposure. As to time point: patch test 1, 2 weeks after DPC sensitization. The treatment was: therapeutic diphenylcyclopropenone sensitization with weekly scalp DPC. TCRdb itself ran the RACE reads through MiXCR, one entry per CDR3 protein. The sample has 150,000 to 200,000 distinct CDR3 sequences; roughly 14% are singletons. The specimen comprised whole blood, sampled in connection with sensitization to the hapten diphenylcyclopropenone (DPC). These receptors came from a woman younger than 45 with alopecia areata. Some clones in this sample may be carry-over from other donors' samples.

This clonotype occurred a few times. The chain links TRBV12-3 or TRBV12-4 to TRBJ2-7; tentatively, D is TRBD1 or TRBD2 (6 bases each). CDR3 length: 17 residues. The V and J ends lost 0 bases and 1 base respectively, with 16 bases between them. The CDR3 sequence is CASSLAMGGAGSYEQYF. The CDR3 DNA sequence: TGTGCCAGCAGTTTAGCGATGGGGGGCGCAGGGTCCTACGAGCAGTACTTC.

This rearrangement joins TRBV5-1 to TRBJ1-1; D is perhaps TRBD1 (5 bases). V was clipped by 0 bases and J by 1 base, with 10 bases between them. The CDR3 has 15 residues. From germline, CDR1 is SGHRS and CDR2 YFSETQ. CDR3: CASSLEGLRNTEAFF. CDR3 DNA: TGCGCCAGCAGCTTGGAGGGACTAAGGAACACTGAAGCTTTCTTT.

The sample holds many counts of this clonotype. The rearrangement links TRBV10-3 to TRBJ2-1; the D call may be TRBD1 or TRBD2 (6 bases each). The germline gives CDR1 ENHRY, CDR2 SYGVKD. The CDR3 runs to 16 residues. Trimming cost V 2 bases and J 0 bases, with 11 bases left between them. The CDR3 DNA reads TGTGCCATCAGTGAGCCGGGGGCGGGCTCCTACAATGAGCAGTTCTTC. Encoded protein: CAISEPGAGSYNEQFF.

V is TRBV5-1 and J is TRBJ2-2; 12 bases line up with TRBD1. With V trimmed by 4 bases and J by 5 bases, 6 bases remained unmatched. Germline assignment: CDR1 SGHRS and CDR2 YFSETQ. The CDR3 is 16 amino acids. CDR3 in amino acids: CASSRDRGRTTGELFF. The CDR3 region has the DNA TGCGCCAGCAGCCGGGACAGGGGGCGAACGACCGGGGAGCTGTTTTTT. Combining the CDR3 with reference TRBV5-1 and TRBJ2-2 gives the whole variable domain KAGVTQTPRYLIKTRGQQVTLSCSPISGHRSVSWYQQTPGQGLQFLFEYFSETQRNKGNFPGRFSGRQFSNSRSEMNVSTLELGDSALYLCASSRDRGRTTGELFFGEGSRLTVL.

J is TRBJ1-2 and V is TRBV14; TRBD1 matches at 7 bases. The germline V gene encodes CDR1 SGHDN and CDR2 FVKESK. V lost 4 bases to trimming and J lost 7 bases; unmatched junction nucleotides: 6. CDR3 length: 13 residues. The CDR3 protein is CASSLDRSLGYTF. CDR3 sequence (DNA): TGTGCCAGCAGCCTGGACAGGTCTCTTGGCTACACCTTC. Full variable domain (outside the CDR3, taken from reference TRBV14 and TRBJ1-2): EAGVTQFPSHSVIEKGQTVTLRCDPISGHDNLYWYRRVMGKEIKFLLHFVKESKQDESGMPNNRFLAERTGGTYSTLKVQPAELEDSGVYFCASSLDRSLGYTFGSGTRLTVV.

There are a few counts of this clonotype. CDR3 sequence (DNA): TGTGCCAGCATACTAGCGGGAGACTACAATGAGCAGTTCTTC. It specifies CASILAGDYNEQFF. The rearrangement joins TRBV28 to TRBJ2-1; 11 nucleotides match TRBD2. V was clipped by 7 bases and J by 3 bases; unmatched bases: 2. Per germline, CDR1 MDHEN and CDR2 SYDVKM. CDR3 size: 14 residues.

This clonotype was recorded once. This may stem from a read error, because a much larger clone lies one nucleotide away. Likely a read error: the CDR3 ends without its conserved phenylalanine or tryptophan. The V gene is TRBV27, the J gene TRBJ1-2; D uncertain. Germline V gene sequence: CDR1 MNHEY, CDR2 SMNVEV (reference sequence). CDR3 length: 13 amino acids. The V gene lost 4 bases and the J gene lost 2 bases, with 8 bases spanning the gap. The CDR3 nucleotides read TGTGCCAGCAGTTCCCGACCAAACTATGGCTACACCTCC. It specifies CASSSRPNYGYTS.

This clonotype was found a few times. This rearrangement joins TRBV18 to TRBJ1-5; possible D gene TRBD1, 5 bases. There are 14 residues in the CDR3. The germline V gene has CDR1 KGHSH and CDR2 LQKENI. The V end lost 6 bases, the J end lost 3 bases, and 12 bases lay between the germline ends. In DNA, the CDR3 is TGTGCCAGCTCCCAGGGAGGGATCAATCAGCCCCAGCATTTT. It codes for CASSQGGINQPQHF.

This clonotype was counted only a few times. The gene calls are TRBV2 and TRBJ1-1, with D unresolved. The CDR3 length is 15 residues. V was pared by 3 bases and J by 0 bases, with 11 bases between. Germline loops: CDR1 SNHLY, CDR2 FYNNEI. The CDR3 region has the DNA TGTGCCAGCAGTGATCAAAGGAGTCTGAACACTGAAGCTTTCTTT. Protein: CASSDQRSLNTEAFF.

This clonotype was found many times. CDR3 protein: CASSLEPNTEAFF. CDR3 DNA: TGTGCCAGCAGCTTAGAGCCCAACACTGAAGCTTTCTTT. This sequence joins TRBV7-3 and TRBJ1-1; no definite D call. Trimming removed 2 bases at V and 2 bases at J, with 6 bases between. This CDR3 is 13 amino acids long. Germline V gene data show CDR1 as SGHTA and CDR2 as FQGTGA.

The chain employs TRBV15 and TRBJ1-2; 7 bases fit TRBD1. Unmatched junction bases numbered 8, after V lost 5 bases and J lost 2 bases. The CDR3 spans 15 residues. The V gene's germline CDR1 is LNHNV and CDR2 YYDKDF (reference sequence). DNA of the CDR3: TGTGCCACCAGCCTTAGTAGGGGACAGAACTATGGCTACACCTTC. This encodes CATSLSRGQNYGYTF.

There are many counts of this clonotype. The junction differs from germline at one of its ends, possibly a read error. The V gene is TRBV7-7, the J gene TRBJ2-5; a weak D match, TRBD2 (6 bases). The CDR3 totals 14 residues. The germline CDR1 and CDR2 sequences are SSHAT and FNYEAQ (reference sequence). DNA of the CDR3: TGTGCTAGCAGCACCGGGACTTTCCAAGAGACCCAGTACTTC. Its protein product is CASSTGTFQETQYF.

This clonotype was counted a few times. The chain employs TRBV5-8 and TRBJ1-4, with D perhaps matching TRBD1 (6 bases). Between the trimmed V and J ends, which lost 3 bases and 0 bases, there was a span of 12 bases. The germline V gene encodes CDR1 SGHTS and CDR2 YDEGEE. The CDR3 is 16 amino acids. This CDR3 is CASSSGDTATNEKLFF. The CDR3 DNA reads as TGTGCCAGCAGCTCCGGGGACACTGCAACTAATGAAAAACTGTTTTTT.

The sample holds a few counts of this clonotype. The chain has TRBV28 and TRBJ1-4; no reliable D call. Trimming removed 6 bases at V and 4 bases at J, with 6 bases between. The CDR3 totals 12 residues. Germline CDR1 and CDR2: MDHEN and SYDVKM. CDR3 DNA sequence: TGTGCCAGCAGAACCCTTAATGAAAAACTGTTTTTT. Its translation is CASRTLNEKLFF.

This clonotype was observed a few times. This chain joins TRBV3-1 and TRBJ2-7; TRBD1 matches at 7 bases. Trimming took 1 base from V and 9 from J; bases not matched to a gene: 3. Per the germline V gene, CDR1 is LGHDT and CDR2 is YNNKEL (reference sequence). The CDR3 covers 12 residues. The CDR3 sequence: CASSQVDRWQYF. The DNA of the CDR3 is TGTGCCAGCAGCCAAGTGGACAGGTGGCAGTACTTC.

This clonotype has at least ten counts. This sequence joins TRBV16 and TRBJ1-1; D remains unclear. Germline loops: CDR1 KGHSY, CDR2 FQNENV. V lost 5 bases and J lost 1, with 8 bases in between. The CDR3 consists of 13 residues. The CDR3 protein is CASSFQENTEAFF. CDR3 in DNA: TGTGCCAGCAGCTTCCAGGAGAACACTGAAGCTTTCTTT.

This clonotype was seen only a few times. The J gene is TRBJ2-3, the V gene TRBV20-1, with TRBD1 matching 10 bases. Germline CDR1 reads DFQATT; CDR2 reads SNEGSKA (reference sequence). This CDR3 is built from 13 residues. The CDR3 region is CSGTGAWGNTQYF. For the CDR3, the DNA is TGCAGCGGGACAGGGGCTTGGGGGAATACGCAGTATTTT.

This clonotype has just a few counts. The chain employs TRBV15 and TRBJ2-1; 9 bases fit TRBD2. Germline V gives CDR1 LNHNV, CDR2 YYDKDF (reference sequence). This CDR3 region has 17 residues. V was pared by 1 base and J by 1 base, with 5 bases of the junction left unmatched. The CDR3 is CATSRGFLAGSYNEQFF. The CDR3 region has the DNA TGTGCCACCAGCAGAGGGTTTCTAGCGGGGTCCTACAATGAGCAGTTCTTC.

The rearrangement joins TRBV20-1 to TRBJ2-7; either TRBD1 or TRBD2 may fit D (5 bases each). Trimming removed 6 bases from V and 0 bases from J, with 21 bases in between. This CDR3 contains 16 residues. The germline V gene encodes CDR1 DFQATT and CDR2 SNEGSKA (reference sequence). This CDR3 is CSADFTRDAFSYEQYF. The CDR3 region has the DNA TGCAGTGCCGACTTCACTAGGGACGCCTTCTCCTACGAGCAGTACTTC.

The chain employs TRBV30 and TRBJ1-5; weak D call: TRBD1 (5 bases). There are 13 residues in the CDR3. Germline values: CDR1 GTSNPN, CDR2 SVGIG (reference sequence). V was cut by 3 bases and J by 7 bases, with 13 bases left in between. The CDR3, as DNA: TGTGCCTGGAGCGGGCAGGGAGGCCAGCCCCAGCATTTT. Translation: CAWSGQGGQPQHF.

Concerning this clonotype: The junction does not match germline at one end; this may be a read error. The V call is TRBV12-3 or TRBV12-4, the J call TRBJ2-4; D is uncertain. This CDR3 has 11 amino acids. The CDR3 loop is CASTLGHQAVF. In DNA, the CDR3 is TGTGCCAGCACACTCGGTCATCAGGCGGTCTTC.

The V call is TRBV20-1, the J call TRBJ2-6; D not resolved. V was clipped by 1 base and J by 1 base, with 5 bases between them. The germline gives CDR1 DFQATT, CDR2 SNEGSKA (reference sequence). CDR3 length: 14 amino acids. The CDR3 sequence is CSARVHSGANVLTF. CDR3 nucleotide sequence: TGCAGTGCTAGAGTGCATTCTGGGGCCAACGTCCTGACTTTC.

The chain combines TRBV14 with TRBJ2-1, with TRBD2 identical over 7 bases. This CDR3 has 12 residues. Germline trimming cut 0 bases from V and 15 bases from J; bases unmatched to any gene: 5. Germline lookup yields CDR1 SGHDN and CDR2 FVKESK. Here the CDR3 DNA reads TGTGCCAGCAGCCAAGAGACTAGCCAGACGTTCTTC. Amino acids: CASSQETSQTFF.

The chain uses TRBV6-2 or TRBV6-3 and TRBJ2-3; D not certain. Germline-derived CDR1 and CDR2 are MNHEY and SVGEGT. Trimming took off 6 bases at V and 6 bases at J, with 16 bases between the two ends. The CDR3 sequence is 14 residues long. In nucleotides, the CDR3 is TGTGCCAGCAGATTTCCCGGTGTGGCCGATACGCAGTATTTT. It translates to CASRFPGVADTQYF.

The chain couples TRBV20-1 to TRBJ1-1; 7 nucleotides agree with TRBD1. The V segment lost 6 bases and the J segment 3 bases; nucleotides outside the gene matches: 10. The germline gives CDR1 DFQATT, CDR2 SNEGSKA (reference sequence). CDR3 length: 14 residues. CDR3 in amino acids: CSAQGGSGYTEAFF. In nucleotides, the CDR3 is TGCAGTGCGCAGGGGGGGAGCGGCTACACTGAAGCTTTCTTT.

This rearrangement joins TRBV18 to TRBJ1-4; D ambiguous. CDR1 is KGHSH and CDR2 is LQKENI in the germline V gene. There are 16 residues in the CDR3. V was cut by 1 base and J by 0 bases, with 9 bases left in between. The CDR3 spells CASSPRGRATNEKLFF. CDR3 bases: TGTGCCAGCTCACCACGCGGGCGAGCAACTAATGAAAAACTGTTTTTT.

This clonotype was counted only a few times. CDR3 DNA: TGTGCCAGCAGTTTATCCCTACCGGGAATTGGCGGGGAGCTGTTTTTT. It codes for CASSLSLPGIGGELFF. The chain carries TRBV28 and TRBJ2-2, with TRBD2 as a possible D gene (5 bases). CDR1 and CDR2 (germline): MDHEN, SYDVKM. The CDR3 is made up of 16 amino acids. V was cut by 1 base and J by 7 bases, with 16 bases left in between.

This clonotype was seen once. The rearrangement links TRBV4-1 to TRBJ2-4; D may be TRBD1 or TRBD2 (6 bases each). Trimming took off 0 bases at V and 6 bases at J, with 18 bases between the two ends. CDR3 length: 17 residues. CDR1 is MGHRA and CDR2 is YSYEKL in the germline V gene. The CDR3, as DNA: TGCGCCAGCAGCCAAGACGAGTCGGGGGCTGGGGGAAACATTCAGTACTTC. Translated: CASSQDESGAGGNIQYF.

The chain is built from TRBV20-1 and TRBJ2-7, with D maybe TRBD2 (6 bases). The V gene's germline CDR1 is DFQATT and CDR2 SNEGSKA (reference sequence). The CDR3 loop spans 13 amino acids. V lost 0 bases and J 5 bases, leaving 11 bases between the germline ends. CDR3: CSARESGVHEQYF. In nucleotides, the CDR3 is TGCAGTGCTAGAGAATCGGGGGTCCACGAGCAGTACTTC.